A single sample gave rise to the 31 T cell receptor beta chains below, sequenced in a study of shared clonotypes between healthy human individuals. Here immunoSEQ multiplex PCR was the method, and the copy in TCRdb shows in-frame clones only, minus some. The table includes around 620,000 clones, roughly 95% detected once. Selected positively for CCR7 and CD45RO-negative, naive CD8 cells excluded terminally differentiated effector memory CD45RA+ cells. Sequencing was done on a sample of naive CD8+ T cells sorted from blood. These receptors came from a woman under 40 in good health.

This clone was detected only once. The chain links TRBV9 to TRBJ1-6; TRBD1 agrees at 10 bases. J lost 9 bases, V lost 4 bases, and 7 bases had no gene match. CDR3 length: 15 residues. CDR1 is SGDLS and CDR2 is YYNGEE in the germline V gene. CDR3 residues: CASSLGGTGVSPLHF. CDR3 bases: TGTGCCAGCAGCCTAGGGGGGACAGGGGTTTCACCCCTCCACTTT.

J is TRBJ2-1 and V is TRBV5-1; 7 positions agree with TRBD2. CDR3 size: 13 residues. The germline gives CDR1 SGHRS, CDR2 YFSETQ. The V segment lost 0 bases and the J segment 6 bases; nucleotides outside the gene matches: 0. CDR3 sequence (DNA): TGCGCCAGCAGCTTGGCTAGCGGCAATGAGCAGTTCTTC. This codes for CASSLASGNEQFF. Drawing the rest from reference TRBV5-1 and TRBJ2-1, the complete variable domain is KAGVTQTPRYLIKTRGQQVTLSCSPISGHRSVSWYQQTPGQGLQFLFEYFSETQRNKGNFPGRFSGRQFSNSRSEMNVSTLELGDSALYLCASSLASGNEQFFGPGTRLTVL.

Notes on this clone: In the same sample, other DNA sequences code for this CDR3. The CDR3 DNA follows: TGTGCCAGCAGTTTCGGGGGGAACACCGGGGAGCTGTTTTTT. Its protein is CASSFGGNTGELFF. The V call is TRBV27, the J call TRBJ2-2; the D gene is possibly TRBD2 (6 bases). V was trimmed by 3 bases and J by 1 base, leaving 6 bases between them. Germline CDR1 and CDR2: MNHEY and SMNVEV (reference sequence). This CDR3 region has 14 residues.

The V call is TRBV6-1, the J call TRBJ2-7; 7 positions agree with TRBD2. This CDR3 comprises 13 residues. Trimming took 4 bases from V and 6 from J; bases not matched to a gene: 6. Per germline, CDR1 MNHNS and CDR2 SASEGT. Here the CDR3 DNA reads TGTGCCAGCAGTGCTAGCGGCGGCCTCGAGCAGTACTTC. It encodes CASSASGGLEQYF.

The chain uses TRBV18 and TRBJ2-5; D is uncertain. The CDR3 is 16 amino acids. Trimming took 6 bases from V and 9 from J, leaving 26 bases between them. The germline V gene encodes CDR1 KGHSH and CDR2 LQKENI. The CDR3 sequence is CASSPTKMTGREAQYF. CDR3 DNA sequence: TGTGCCAGCTCCCCCACCAAAATGACTGGAAGAGAAGCCCAGTACTTC.

Only one count was recorded for this clone. The CDR3 loop is CASSLDGGEGLNEQFF. The CDR3, as DNA: TGTGCCAGCAGTTTAGATGGGGGGGAGGGTTTAAATGAGCAGTTCTTC. The rearrangement joins TRBV27 to TRBJ2-1, with 7 bases matching TRBD2. This CDR3 is built from 16 residues. Germline-derived CDR1 and CDR2 are MNHEY and SMNVEV (reference sequence). After removal of 2 bases from V and 7 bases from J, the junction contained 11 bases not matched to a gene.

The genes are TRBV2 and TRBJ2-1, with 10 bases aligning to TRBD2. Unmatched junction bases numbered 11, after V lost 6 bases and J lost 9 bases. The CDR3 extends over 15 amino acids. Germline-derived CDR1 and CDR2 are SNHLY and FYNNEI. The CDR3 reads CASRHGLAAKGEQFF. The CDR3 DNA sequence: TGTGCCAGCAGACACGGACTAGCGGCCAAAGGTGAGCAGTTCTTC.

The V and J genes are TRBV5-4 and TRBJ2-7; TRBD1 matches 8 bases. This CDR3 contains 14 residues. CDR1 is SGHNT and CDR2 is YYREEE in the germline V gene (reference sequence). V lost 0 bases to trimming and J lost 6 bases; unmatched junction nucleotides: 5. The DNA of the CDR3 is TGTGCCAGCAGCTTGGGGCAGGGGGCTGTCGAGCAGTACTTC. Translating it yields CASSLGQGAVEQYF. Full variable domain (missing parts from reference TRBV5-4 and TRBJ2-7): ETGVTQSPTHLIKTRGQQVTLRCSSQSGHNTVSWYQQALGQGPQFIFQYYREEENGRGNFPPRFSGLQFPNYSSELNVNALELDDSALYLCASSLGQGAVEQYFGPGTRLTVT.

The chain couples TRBV28 to TRBJ2-1, with 12 nucleotides matching TRBD2. The CDR3 sequence is 13 residues long. CDR1 and CDR2 from the germline V gene are MDHEN and SYDVKM. The DNA for the CDR3 is TGTTCGACTAGCGGGAGCTCCTACAATGAGCAGTTCTTC. Translated: CSTSGSSYNEQFF.

As for this clone: Distinct nucleotide sequences in the sample also encode this CDR3. The chain joins TRBV11-1 to TRBJ2-1; D is ambiguous. Germline V gives CDR1 SGHAT, CDR2 FQDESV (reference sequence). This CDR3 is 11 amino acids long. V shed 3 bases and J shed 4 bases, with 1 base lying between them. CDR3 region: CASSFYNEQFF. The CDR3 DNA reads TGTGCCAGCAGCTTTTACAATGAGCAGTTCTTC.

The genes are TRBV20-1 and TRBJ2-7, with D possibly TRBD1 on 5 matching bases. Between the trimmed V and J ends, which lost 4 bases and 3 bases, there was a span of 7 bases. The V gene's germline CDR1 is DFQATT and CDR2 SNEGSKA (reference sequence). This CDR3 has 11 residues. CDR3 DNA sequence: TGCAGTGCTAAGACAGTCTACGAGCAGTACTTC. Translation: CSAKTVYEQYF.

The chain uses TRBV7-9 and TRBJ2-7, with unresolved D. This CDR3 spans 12 amino acids. V was cut by 4 bases and J by 4 bases, with 8 bases left in between. Germline CDR1 and CDR2: SEHNR and FQNEAQ (reference sequence). CDR3 sequence reads: CASSSLTYEQYF. CDR3 in DNA: TGTGCCAGCAGCTCGCTCACTTACGAGCAGTACTTC.

Here the CDR3 DNA reads TGTGCCAGCAGCGCTCAAATGGCCTATGAGCAGTTCTTC. Protein: CASSAQMAYEQFF. The chain links TRBV5-8 to TRBJ2-1; D uncertain. CDR3 length: 13 residues. The germline V gene encodes CDR1 SGHTS and CDR2 YDEGEE. The germline V and J ends were trimmed by 4 bases and 8 bases, with 13 bases remaining between them.

This chain links TRBV21-1 with TRBJ2-3; the table's D call TRBD2 went unverified against the DNA. TRBV21-1 is given as a pseudogene. This CDR3 is 17 amino acids long. The CDR3 sequence is CASSKAGREGRADTQYF. CDR3 coding DNA: TGTGCCAGCAGCAAAGCTGGGCGGGAGGGCCGGGCAGATACGCAGTATTTT.

Only one count was recorded for this clone. This chain uses TRBV27 with TRBJ1-1; no definite D call. Trimming stripped 1 base from V and 1 base from J, with 4 bases between. Germline-derived CDR1 and CDR2 are MNHEY and SMNVEV (reference sequence). The CDR3 is 13 amino acids. The CDR3 nucleotides read TGTGCCAGCAGTTTATACCCGAACACTGAAGCTTTCTTT. Its translation: CASSLYPNTEAFF.

CDR3 amino acids: CASSSSGGTVSYEQYF. The CDR3 DNA follows: TGTGCCAGCAGCTCATCAGGGGGGACAGTTTCCTACGAGCAGTACTTC. The rearrangement uses TRBV7-9 and TRBJ2-7; possibly TRBD1 for D (7 bases). V lost 4 bases and J 1 base, leaving 17 bases between the germline ends. In germline, CDR1 is SEHNR, CDR2 FQNEAQ (reference sequence). The CDR3 spans 16 residues.

The chain joins TRBV6-1 to TRBJ2-7; 8 bases line up with TRBD1. The germline gives CDR1 MNHNS, CDR2 SASEGT. The CDR3 extends over 16 amino acids. The ends lost 5 bases at V and 3 bases at J; junction bases unmatched: 12. The CDR3 nucleotides are TGTGCCAGCAGTCAAGTCGCCCGCGGACAGGGCTACGAGCAGTACTTC. This encodes CASSQVARGQGYEQYF.

The chain joins TRBV5-6 to TRBJ2-7; 9 bases line up with TRBD2. CDR1 and CDR2 from the germline V gene are SGHDT and YYEEEE. V lost 4 bases and J lost 0; bases outside the gene matches: 5. The CDR3 has 15 amino acids. The CDR3 sequence: CASSVDSGSSYEQYF. The CDR3 DNA follows: TGTGCCAGCAGCGTGGATAGCGGGAGCTCCTACGAGCAGTACTTC.

The chain has TRBV28 and TRBJ2-7, with a possible D match to TRBD2 (5 bases). The CDR3 consists of 15 residues. V was clipped by 3 bases and J by 1 base, with 13 bases between them. Germline V gene data show CDR1 as MDHEN and CDR2 as SYDVKM. The CDR3 nucleotides are TGTGCCAGCAGTTTGTTGTCCGGGAAGTCCTACGAGCAGTACTTC. As protein: CASSLLSGKSYEQYF.

The chain has TRBV27 and TRBJ1-5; D is uncertain. Germline CDR1 reads MNHEY; CDR2 reads SMNVEV (reference sequence). Trimming left V 3 bases short and J 0 bases short, with 6 bases between. The CDR3 spans 14 residues. The CDR3 region is CASSLSYSNQPQHF. The DNA for the CDR3 is TGTGCCAGCAGTTTGTCTTATAGCAATCAGCCCCAGCATTTT.

The chain recombines TRBV7-9 with TRBJ1-3; D is unresolved. CDR1 is SEHNR and CDR2 is FQNEAQ in the germline V gene (reference sequence). V lost 2 bases and J lost 0, with 11 bases in between. The length of the CDR3 is 16 residues. The CDR3 DNA reads as TGTGCCAGCAGCTTAACCTTTACAGCCTCTGGAAACACCATATATTTT. This encodes CASSLTFTASGNTIYF.

This chain joins TRBV7-9 and TRBJ1-1, with 8 bases identical to TRBD1. J was trimmed by 0 bases and V by 3 bases; bases with no gene match: 3. The CDR3 runs to 15 residues. Germline V gene data show CDR1 as SEHNR and CDR2 as FQNEAQ (reference sequence). CDR3 nucleotides: TGTGCCAGCAGCTTTGGACAGGGTTTGAACACTGAAGCTTTCTTT. It translates to CASSFGQGLNTEAFF.

This clone appeared once. The chain recombines TRBV9 with TRBJ1-5; 8 bases align to TRBD1. The CDR3 consists of 15 residues. V lost 0 bases, J lost 5 bases, and 4 bases stayed unmatched. Germline CDR1 reads SGDLS; CDR2 reads YYNGEE. CDR3 bases: TGTGCCAGCAGCGTAGACGACAGGGGCTATCAGCCCCAGCATTTT. Amino acids: CASSVDDRGYQPQHF.

CDR3 nucleotides: TGTGCCAGCAGTTACTCCCTCGGGACGAACACTGAAGCTTTCTTT. Its protein product is CASSYSLGTNTEAFF. The rearrangement links TRBV6-6 to TRBJ1-1; TRBD1 is a possible D gene (5 bases). CDR3 size: 15 residues. Trimming stripped 0 bases from V and 1 base from J, with 9 bases between. Per germline, CDR1 MNHNY and CDR2 SVGAGI (reference sequence).

The chain couples TRBV7-8 to TRBJ2-5, with TRBD1 identical over 8 bases. Germline V gives CDR1 SGHVS, CDR2 FQNEAQ. J lost 2 bases, V lost 1 base, and 6 bases had no gene match. This CDR3 contains 16 residues. The CDR3, as DNA: TGTGCCAGCAGCTTAGGGGCAGGGGGCCAACAAGAGACCCAGTACTTC. Residues: CASSLGAGGQQETQYF.

V usage is TRBV4-1 and J usage is TRBJ1-5; no reliable D call. Trimming took 3 bases from V and 2 from J, leaving 11 bases between them. The CDR3 has 15 amino acids. Germline CDR1 reads MGHRA; CDR2 reads YSYEKL. CDR3 protein: CASSQEPFRNQPQHF. CDR3 sequence (DNA): TGCGCCAGCAGCCAGGAGCCGTTTCGCAATCAGCCCCAGCATTTT.

The gene calls are TRBV28 and TRBJ1-4; D gene uncertain. Germline-derived CDR1 and CDR2 are MDHEN and SYDVKM. The CDR3 spans 13 residues. Trimming pared 10 bases from V and 2 bases from J, leaving 11 bases between. CDR3 amino acids: CATNLGTNEKLFF. The CDR3 DNA follows: TGTGCCACCAACCTGGGGACTAATGAAAAACTGTTTTTT.

The chain recombines TRBV27 with TRBJ2-7, with a tentative D call TRBD2 (6 bases). The V end was cut by 8 bases, the J end by 1 base, with 15 bases between. CDR1 is MNHEY and CDR2 is SMNVEV in the germline V gene (reference sequence). This CDR3 has 14 residues. CDR3: CASGLAVGSYEQYF. The CDR3 DNA reads TGTGCCAGCGGATTAGCGGTAGGGTCCTACGAGCAGTACTTC.

This rearrangement joins TRBV27 to TRBJ2-7; 13 nucleotides match TRBD2. CDR1 and CDR2 from the germline V gene are MNHEY and SMNVEV (reference sequence). V shed 6 bases, J shed 2 bases, and the junction held 4 bases outside the gene matches. This CDR3 is built from 15 residues. The CDR3 DNA reads TGTGCCAGCAGCGGACTAGCGGGAGCCACCTACGAGCAGTACTTC. Translating gives CASSGLAGATYEQYF.

This chain uses TRBV6-6 with TRBJ1-1; TRBD1 agrees at 7 bases. There are 14 residues in the CDR3. CDR1 and CDR2 from the germline V gene are MNHNY and SVGAGI (reference sequence). J gave up 3 bases and V 6 bases, and 7 bases lay outside the gene matches. CDR3 loop: CASSPDRWDTEAFF. DNA for the CDR3: TGTGCCAGCAGCCCGGACAGGTGGGACACTGAAGCTTTCTTT.

The chain links TRBV7-9 to TRBJ2-7, with D possibly being TRBD1 (6 bases). The germline CDR1 and CDR2 sequences are SEHNR and FQNEAQ (reference sequence). The CDR3 length is 13 residues. Deletions cut 8 bases from V and 5 bases from J, with 16 bases between. The CDR3 bases are TGTGCCAGCCGGTGGGACACACGGGACGAGCAGTACTTC. Residues: CASRWDTRDEQYF. Combining the CDR3 with reference TRBV7-9 and TRBJ2-7 gives the whole variable domain DTGVSQNPRHKITKRGQNVTFRCDPISEHNRLYWYRQTLGQGPEFLTYFQNEAQLEKSRLLSDRFSAERPKGSFSTLEIQRTEQGDSAMYLCASRWDTRDEQYFGPGTRLTVT.